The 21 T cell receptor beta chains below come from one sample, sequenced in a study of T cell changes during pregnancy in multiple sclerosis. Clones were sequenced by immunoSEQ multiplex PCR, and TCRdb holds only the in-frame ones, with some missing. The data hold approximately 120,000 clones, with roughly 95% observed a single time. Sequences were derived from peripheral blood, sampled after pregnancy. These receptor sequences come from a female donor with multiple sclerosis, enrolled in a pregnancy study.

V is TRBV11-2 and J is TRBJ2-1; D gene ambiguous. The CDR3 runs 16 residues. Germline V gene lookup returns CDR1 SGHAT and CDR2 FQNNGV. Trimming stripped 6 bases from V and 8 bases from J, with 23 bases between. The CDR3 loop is CASSPRLALRFDEQFF. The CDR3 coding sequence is TGTGCCAGCAGTCCCCGTCTTGCGCTACGTTTCGATGAGCAGTTCTTC.

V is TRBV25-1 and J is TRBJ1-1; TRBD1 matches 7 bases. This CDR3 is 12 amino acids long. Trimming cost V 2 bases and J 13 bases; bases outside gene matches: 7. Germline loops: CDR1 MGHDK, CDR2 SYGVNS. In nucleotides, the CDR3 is TGTGCCAGCAGTGAAGACAGGGTGGGACTTTTCTTT. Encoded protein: CASSEDRVGLFF.

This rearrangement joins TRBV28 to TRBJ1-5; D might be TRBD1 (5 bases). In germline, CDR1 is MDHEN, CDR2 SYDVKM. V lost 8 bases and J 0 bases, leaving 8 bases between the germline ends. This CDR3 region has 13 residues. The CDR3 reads CASRDYSNQPQHF. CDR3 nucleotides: TGTGCCAGCCGGGACTATAGCAATCAGCCCCAGCATTTT.

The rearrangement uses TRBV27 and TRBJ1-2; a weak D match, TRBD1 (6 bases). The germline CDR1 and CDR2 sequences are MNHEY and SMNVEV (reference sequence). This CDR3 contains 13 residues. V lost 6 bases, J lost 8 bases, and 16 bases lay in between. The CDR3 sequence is CASRPQPGGGYTF. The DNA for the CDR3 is TGTGCCAGCAGGCCCCAGCCGGGGGGCGGCTACACCTTC.

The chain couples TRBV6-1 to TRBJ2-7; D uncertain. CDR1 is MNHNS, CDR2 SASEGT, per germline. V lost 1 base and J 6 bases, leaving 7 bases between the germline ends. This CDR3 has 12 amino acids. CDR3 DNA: TGTGCCAGCAGTGAAGACCCGAGCGAGCAGTACTTC. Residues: CASSEDPSEQYF.

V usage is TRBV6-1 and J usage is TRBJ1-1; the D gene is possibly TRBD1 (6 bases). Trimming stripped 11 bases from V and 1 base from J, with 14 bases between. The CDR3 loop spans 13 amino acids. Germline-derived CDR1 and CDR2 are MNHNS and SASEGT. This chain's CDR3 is CAGSGGRNTEAFF. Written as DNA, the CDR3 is TGTGCCGGCTCGGGGGGCAGGAACACTGAAGCTTTCTTT.

In nucleotides, the CDR3 is TGTGCCAGCTCACCCCTAGAGAGCCCTGGAAACACCATATATTTT. Encoded protein: CASSPLESPGNTIYF. The chain has TRBV18 and TRBJ1-3; D is unclear. Germline lookup yields CDR1 KGHSH and CDR2 LQKENI. The CDR3 runs to 15 residues. Trimming removed 3 bases from V and 2 bases from J, with 11 bases in between.

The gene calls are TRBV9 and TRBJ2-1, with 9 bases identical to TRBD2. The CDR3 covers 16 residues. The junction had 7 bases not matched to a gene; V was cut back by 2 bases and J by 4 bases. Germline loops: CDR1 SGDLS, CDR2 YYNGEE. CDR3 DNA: TGTGCCAGCAGCGTGAGTGGTAGCGGGGGTTACAATGAGCAGTTCTTC. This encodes CASSVSGSGGYNEQFF.

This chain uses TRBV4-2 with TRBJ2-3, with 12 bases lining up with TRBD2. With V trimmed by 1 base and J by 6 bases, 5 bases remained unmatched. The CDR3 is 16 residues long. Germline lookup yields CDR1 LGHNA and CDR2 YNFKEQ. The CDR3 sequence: CASSQASGRARDTQYF. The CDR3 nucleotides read TGTGCCAGCAGCCAAGCTAGCGGGAGGGCACGGGATACGCAGTATTTT.

The CDR3 nucleotides are TGTGCCAGCAGGGTGCGGGAGATCGCCTACAATGAGCAGTTCTTC. This codes for CASRVREIAYNEQFF. This chain joins TRBV6-5 and TRBJ2-1; 7 bases map to TRBD2. Looked up from germline, CDR1 is MNHEY and CDR2 is SVGAGI. J lost 2 bases, V lost 6 bases, and 7 bases had no gene match. The CDR3 extends over 15 amino acids.

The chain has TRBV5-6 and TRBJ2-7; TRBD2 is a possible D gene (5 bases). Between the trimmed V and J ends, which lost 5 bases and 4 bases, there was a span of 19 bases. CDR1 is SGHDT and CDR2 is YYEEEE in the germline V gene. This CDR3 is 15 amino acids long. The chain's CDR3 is CASSLLLRERYEQYF. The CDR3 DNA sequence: TGTGCCAGCAGTCTTCTACTACGGGAAAGATACGAGCAGTACTTC.

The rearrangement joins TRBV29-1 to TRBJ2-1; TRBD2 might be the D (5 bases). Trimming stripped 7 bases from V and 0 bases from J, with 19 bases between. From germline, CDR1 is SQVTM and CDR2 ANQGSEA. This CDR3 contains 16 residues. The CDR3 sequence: CSALSLAGSSYNEQFF. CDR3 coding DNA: TGCAGCGCCCTTAGCCTAGCCGGTAGCTCCTACAATGAGCAGTTCTTC.

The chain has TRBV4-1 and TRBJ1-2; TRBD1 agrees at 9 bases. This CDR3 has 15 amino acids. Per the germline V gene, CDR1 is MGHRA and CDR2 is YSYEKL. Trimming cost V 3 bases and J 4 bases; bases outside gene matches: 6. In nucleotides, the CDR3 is TGCGCCAGCAGCCAGAGCTGGACAGGGGTCTATGGCTACACCTTC. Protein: CASSQSWTGVYGYTF.

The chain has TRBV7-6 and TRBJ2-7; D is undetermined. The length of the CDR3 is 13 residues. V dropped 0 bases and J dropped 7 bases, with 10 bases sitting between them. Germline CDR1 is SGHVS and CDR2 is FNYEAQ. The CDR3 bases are TGTGCCAGCAGCTTAGCCCTCACCGGGGAGCAGTACTTC. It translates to CASSLALTGEQYF. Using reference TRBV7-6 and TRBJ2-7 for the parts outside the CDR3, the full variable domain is GAGVSQSPRYKVTKRGQDVALRCDPISGHVSLYWYRQALGQGPEFLTYFNYEAQQDKSGLPNDRFSAERPEGSISTLTIQRTEQRDSAMYRCASSLALTGEQYFGPGTRLTVT.

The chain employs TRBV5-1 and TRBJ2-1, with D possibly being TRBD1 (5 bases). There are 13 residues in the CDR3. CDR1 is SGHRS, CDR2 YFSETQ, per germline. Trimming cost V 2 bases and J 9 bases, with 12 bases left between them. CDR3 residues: CASSFPAQGEQFF. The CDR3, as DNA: TGCGCCAGCAGCTTCCCTGCCCAGGGTGAGCAGTTCTTC.

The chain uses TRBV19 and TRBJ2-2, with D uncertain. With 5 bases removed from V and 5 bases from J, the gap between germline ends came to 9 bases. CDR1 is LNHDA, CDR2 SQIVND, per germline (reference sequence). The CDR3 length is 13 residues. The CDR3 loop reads CASSPQKTGELFF. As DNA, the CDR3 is TGTGCCAGTAGTCCCCAGAAGACCGGGGAGCTGTTTTTT.

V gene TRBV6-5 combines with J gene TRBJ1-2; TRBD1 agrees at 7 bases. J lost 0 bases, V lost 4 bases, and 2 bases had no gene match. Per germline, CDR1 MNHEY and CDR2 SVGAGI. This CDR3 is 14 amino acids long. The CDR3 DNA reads TGTGCCAGCAGTTTCGGGACAGCTAACTATGGCTACACCTTC. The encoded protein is CASSFGTANYGYTF.

CDR3 region: CASSFRERQPQHF. DNA for the CDR3: TGTGCCAGCAGCTTCAGGGAACGTCAGCCCCAGCATTTT. The chain recombines TRBV12-1 with TRBJ1-5; no DNA check was done on the table's D call, TRBD1. TRBV12-1 is an annotated pseudogene. The CDR3 length is 13 residues.

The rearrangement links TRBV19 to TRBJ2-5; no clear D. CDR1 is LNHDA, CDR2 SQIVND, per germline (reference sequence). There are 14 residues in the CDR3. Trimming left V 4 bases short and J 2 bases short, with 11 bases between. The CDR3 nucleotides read TGTGCCAGTAGTACGACGGGTAGTCAAGAGACCCAGTACTTC. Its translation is CASSTTGSQETQYF.

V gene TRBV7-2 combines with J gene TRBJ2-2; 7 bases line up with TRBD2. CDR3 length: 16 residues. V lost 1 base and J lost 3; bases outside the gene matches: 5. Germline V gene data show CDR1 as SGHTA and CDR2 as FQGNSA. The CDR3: CASSLVGAGYTGELFF. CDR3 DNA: TGTGCCAGCAGCTTAGTTGGAGCGGGGTACACCGGGGAGCTGTTTTTT.

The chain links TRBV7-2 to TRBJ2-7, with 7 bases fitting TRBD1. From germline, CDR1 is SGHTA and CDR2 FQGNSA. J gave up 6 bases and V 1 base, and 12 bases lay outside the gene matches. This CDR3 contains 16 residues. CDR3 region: CASSLVSGTASAEQYF. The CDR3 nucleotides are TGTGCCAGCAGCTTAGTATCCGGGACAGCGTCTGCCGAGCAGTACTTC.